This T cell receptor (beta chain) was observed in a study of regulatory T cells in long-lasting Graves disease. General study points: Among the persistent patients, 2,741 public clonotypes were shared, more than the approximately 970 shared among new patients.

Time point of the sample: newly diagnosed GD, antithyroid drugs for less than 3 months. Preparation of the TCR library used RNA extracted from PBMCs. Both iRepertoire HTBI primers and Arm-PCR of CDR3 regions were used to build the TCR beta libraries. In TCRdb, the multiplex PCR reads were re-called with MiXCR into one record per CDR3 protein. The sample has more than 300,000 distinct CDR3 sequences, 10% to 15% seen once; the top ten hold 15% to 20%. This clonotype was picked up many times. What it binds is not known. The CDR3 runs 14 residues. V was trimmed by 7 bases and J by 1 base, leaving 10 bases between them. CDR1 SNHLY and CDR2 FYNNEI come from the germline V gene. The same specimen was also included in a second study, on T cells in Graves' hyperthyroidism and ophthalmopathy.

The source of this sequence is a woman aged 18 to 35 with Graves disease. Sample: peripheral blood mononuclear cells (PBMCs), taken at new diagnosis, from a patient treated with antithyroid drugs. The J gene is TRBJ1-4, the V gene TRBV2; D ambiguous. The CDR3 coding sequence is TGTGCCAGCAATCCTCCGGGAACTAATGAAAAACTGTTTTTT. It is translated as CASNPPGTNEKLFF.